This T cell receptor (beta chain) appears in the sequencing data of a study of T cell responses to AZD1222 COVID-19 vaccine. Study-wide results and caveats: The donors showed a predominance of white British ancestry and of females, with possible underestimation of clonal diversity.

Here immunoSEQ multiplex PCR was the method, and the copy in TCRdb shows in-frame clones only, minus some. The sample lists about 55,000 clones, around 80% seen once, with roughly 4.9% in the top ten. On this clone itself: Its specificity is unknown.

Trimming cost V 7 bases and J 8 bases, with 12 bases left between them. The CDR3 is made up of 13 amino acids. CDR1 is MDHEN, CDR2 SYDVKM, per germline. V usage is TRBV28 and J usage is TRBJ1-6; D might be TRBD1 (5 bases). The receptor comes from an adult who received the AZD1222 COVID-19 vaccine. Sample: peripheral blood, taken 28 days after the second AZD1222 dose. CDR3 loop: CASMKQGHSPLHF. In DNA, the CDR3 is TGTGCCAGCATGAAGCAGGGACATTCACCCCTCCACTTT. Full variable domain (remainder filled in from reference TRBV28 and TRBJ1-6): DVKVTQSSRYLVKRTGEKVFLECVQDMDHENMFWYRQDPGLGLRLIYFSYDVKMKEKGDIPEGYSVSREKKERFSLILESASTNQTSMYLCASMKQGHSPLHFGNGTRLTVT.